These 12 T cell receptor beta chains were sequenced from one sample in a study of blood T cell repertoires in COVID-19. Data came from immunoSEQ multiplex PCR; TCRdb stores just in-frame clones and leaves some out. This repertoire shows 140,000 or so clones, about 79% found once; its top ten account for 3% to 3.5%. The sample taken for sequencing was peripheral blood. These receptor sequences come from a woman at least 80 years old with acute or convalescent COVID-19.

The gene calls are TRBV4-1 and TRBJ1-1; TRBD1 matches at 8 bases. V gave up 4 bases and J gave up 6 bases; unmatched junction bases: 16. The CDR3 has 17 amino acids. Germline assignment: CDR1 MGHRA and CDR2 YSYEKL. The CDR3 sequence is CASSPPPGQGLIPEAFF. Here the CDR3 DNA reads TGCGCCAGCAGCCCTCCGCCTGGACAGGGATTGATCCCTGAAGCTTTCTTT.

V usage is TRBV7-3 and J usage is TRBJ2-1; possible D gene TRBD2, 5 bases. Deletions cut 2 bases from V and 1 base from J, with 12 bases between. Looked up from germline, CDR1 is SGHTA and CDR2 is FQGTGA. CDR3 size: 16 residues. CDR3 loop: CASSLLGGQSYNEQFF. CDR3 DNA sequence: TGTGCCAGCAGCTTATTGGGCGGGCAGTCCTACAATGAGCAGTTCTTC.

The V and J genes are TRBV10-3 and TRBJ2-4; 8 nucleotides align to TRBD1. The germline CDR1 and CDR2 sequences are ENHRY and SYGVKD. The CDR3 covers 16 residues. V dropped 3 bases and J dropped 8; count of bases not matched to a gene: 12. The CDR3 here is CAISDPTGVKEDIQYF. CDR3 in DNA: TGTGCCATCAGTGATCCGACAGGGGTAAAGGAAGACATTCAGTACTTC.

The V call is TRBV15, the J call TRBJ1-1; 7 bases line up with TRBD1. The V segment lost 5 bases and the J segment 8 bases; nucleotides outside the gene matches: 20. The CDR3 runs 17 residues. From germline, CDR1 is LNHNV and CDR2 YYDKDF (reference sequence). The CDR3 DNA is TGTGCCACCAGCGCCCATAGGGGGACAGACGGAGGTCCGGAAGCTTTCTTT. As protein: CATSAHRGTDGGPEAFF.

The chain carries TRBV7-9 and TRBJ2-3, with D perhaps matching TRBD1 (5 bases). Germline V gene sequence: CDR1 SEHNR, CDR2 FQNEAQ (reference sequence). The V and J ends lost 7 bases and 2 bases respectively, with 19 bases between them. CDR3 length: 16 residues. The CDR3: CASTIAGNRNTDTQYF. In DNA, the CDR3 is TGTGCCAGCACGATTGCAGGAAACAGGAACACAGATACGCAGTATTTT.

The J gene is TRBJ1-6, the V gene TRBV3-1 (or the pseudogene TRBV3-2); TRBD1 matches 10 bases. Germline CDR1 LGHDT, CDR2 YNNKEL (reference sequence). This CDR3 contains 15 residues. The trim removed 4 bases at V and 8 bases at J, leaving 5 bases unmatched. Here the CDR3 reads CASSLTGTGDSPLHF. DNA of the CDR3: TGTGCCAGCAGCCTTACCGGGACAGGGGATTCACCCCTCCACTTT.

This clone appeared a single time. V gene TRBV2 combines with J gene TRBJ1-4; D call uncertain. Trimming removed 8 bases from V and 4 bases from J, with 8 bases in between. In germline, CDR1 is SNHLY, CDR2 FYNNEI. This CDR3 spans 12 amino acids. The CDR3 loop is CASREGNEKLFF. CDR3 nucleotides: TGTGCCAGCCGAGAGGGTAATGAAAAACTGTTTTTT.

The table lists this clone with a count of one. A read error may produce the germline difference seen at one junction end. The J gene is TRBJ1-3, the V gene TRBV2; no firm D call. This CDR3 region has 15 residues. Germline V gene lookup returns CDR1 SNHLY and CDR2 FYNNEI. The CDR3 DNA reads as TGTGCCAGCAGCGAAGGGATGACAAAAGGAAACACCATATATTTT. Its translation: CASSEGMTKGNTIYF.

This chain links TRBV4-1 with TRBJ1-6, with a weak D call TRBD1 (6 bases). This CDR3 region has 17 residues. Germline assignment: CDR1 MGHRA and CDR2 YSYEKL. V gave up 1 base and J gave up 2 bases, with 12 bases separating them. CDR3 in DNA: TGCGCCAGCAGCCAAGGGAGACAGGTTACCTATAATTCACCCCTCCACTTT. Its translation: CASSQGRQVTYNSPLHF.

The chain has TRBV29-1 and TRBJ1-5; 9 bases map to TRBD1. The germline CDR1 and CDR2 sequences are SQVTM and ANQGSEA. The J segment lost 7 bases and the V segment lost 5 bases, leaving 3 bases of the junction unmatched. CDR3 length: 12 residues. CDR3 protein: CSVWTGDQPQHF. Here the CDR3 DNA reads TGCAGCGTTTGGACAGGGGACCAGCCCCAGCATTTT.

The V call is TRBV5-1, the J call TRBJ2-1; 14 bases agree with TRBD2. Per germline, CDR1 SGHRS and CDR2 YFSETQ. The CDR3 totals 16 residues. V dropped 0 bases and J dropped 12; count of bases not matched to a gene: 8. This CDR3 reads CASSLEGLAGGLGQFF. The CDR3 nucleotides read TGCGCCAGCAGCTTGGAAGGACTAGCGGGGGGCTTAGGGCAGTTCTTC.

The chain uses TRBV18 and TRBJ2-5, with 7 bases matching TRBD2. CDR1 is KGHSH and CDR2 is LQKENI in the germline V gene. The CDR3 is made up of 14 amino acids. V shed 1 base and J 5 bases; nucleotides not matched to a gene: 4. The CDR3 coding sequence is TGTGCCAGCTCACCACTGACTAGCTGGGAGACCCAGTACTTC. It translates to CASSPLTSWETQYF.